This TCR beta chain is drawn from a study of blood T cell repertoires in COVID-19. Study at large: Both acute and convalescent COVID-19 samples were obtained from the United States, Italy and Spain. Sample material is recorded as cDNA or gDNA derived from T cells, B-cell-depleted T cells, or PBMCs.

Original data processing: Using reference gene primer amplification, nucleated cell counts were estimated. TCRdb's copy holds only in-frame clones and misses some; the assay was immunoSEQ multiplex PCR. Clonal size and the V and J genes are those of that table, whereas D and trimming came from the DNA. The sample records about 360,000 clones, 65% to 85% being singletons. Germline values: CDR1 SEHNR, CDR2 FQNEAQ (reference sequence). Trimming removed 2 bases from V and 4 bases from J, with 9 bases in between. This CDR3 comprises 14 residues. This clonotype was sampled from a man aged 25-45 years with active or convalescent COVID-19. This chain uses TRBV7-9 with TRBJ1-5, with D uncertain. The specimen was peripheral blood. For the CDR3, the DNA is TGTGCCAGCAGCTTATCGAGGGAGAATCAGCCCCAGCATTTT. It codes for CASSLSRENQPQHF.